A single sample is the source of the 15 T cell receptor beta chains below, sequenced in a study of breast tumors, draining lymph nodes, adjacent tissues. Breast cancer patients provided tissue from their axillary draining lymph nodes. In TCRdb, the multiplex PCR reads were re-called with MiXCR into one record per CDR3 protein. The sample lists over 200,000 distinct CDR3 sequences, roughly 32% seen once, with about 1.4% in the top ten. The sequencing sample was made of axillary lymph node tissue. These receptors all stem from a female donor with breast cancer. Some clones in this sample may be carry-over from other donors' samples.

This clonotype occurred a few times. A much larger clone sits a single nucleotide away, making a read error possible. This sequence joins TRBV11-3 and TRBJ2-3, with TRBD2 as a possible D gene (6 bases). The CDR3 runs to 17 residues. Trimming removed 1 base at V and 4 bases at J, with 18 bases between. Germline CDR1 is SGHNT and CDR2 is YENEEA. CDR3 sequence: CASSLGKTAGASDTQYF. The DNA for the CDR3 is TGTGCCAGCAGCTTAGGGAAAACAGCGGGCGCATCAGATACGCAGTATTTT. Together with reference TRBV11-3 and TRBJ2-3, the CDR3 gives the full variable domain: EAGVVQSPRYKIIEKKQPVAFWCNPISGHNTLYWYLQNLGQGPELLIRYENEEAVDDSQLPKDRFSAERLKGVDSTLKIQPAELGDSAVYLCASSLGKTAGASDTQYFGPGTRLTVL.

V usage is TRBV6-5 and J usage is TRBJ2-6; D might be TRBD1 (5 bases). There are 15 residues in the CDR3. The V end was cut by 5 bases, the J end by 2 bases, with 10 bases between. Germline loops: CDR1 MNHEY, CDR2 SVGAGI. The CDR3 loop is CASSHSRAGANVLTF. DNA of the CDR3: TGTGCCAGCAGTCACAGCAGGGCTGGGGCCAACGTCCTGACTTTC.

This clonotype was counted only a few times. A much larger clonotype is one base distant, so this may be a read error. The chain employs TRBV20-1 and TRBJ2-1; D may be TRBD2 (6 bases). CDR1 and CDR2 (germline): DFQATT, SNEGSKA (reference sequence). The CDR3 consists of 14 residues. CDR3 amino acids: CSARLGLLYTEQFF. DNA of the CDR3: TGCAGTGCTAGATTGGGACTTCTATACACTGAGCAGTTCTTC.

Ten or more counts support this clonotype. This chain uses TRBV12-3 or TRBV12-4 with TRBJ2-7; D ambiguous. V was trimmed by 3 bases and J by 5 bases, leaving 5 bases between them. The CDR3 contains 11 residues. CDR3 region: CASSFTHEQYF. The CDR3 DNA sequence: TGTGCCAGCAGTTTCACCCACGAGCAGTACTTC.

The genes are TRBV5-1 and TRBJ2-2; 12 nucleotides match TRBD1. Germline loops: CDR1 SGHRS, CDR2 YFSETQ. Germline trimming cut 1 base from V and 7 bases from J; bases unmatched to any gene: 2. The length of the CDR3 is 15 residues. CDR3 amino acids: CASSLRDRGHGELFF. DNA of the CDR3: TGCGCCAGCAGCTTGCGGGACAGGGGGCACGGGGAGCTGTTTTTT. The full variable domain, with the rest looked up from reference TRBV5-1 and TRBJ2-2, is KAGVTQTPRYLIKTRGQQVTLSCSPISGHRSVSWYQQTPGQGLQFLFEYFSETQRNKGNFPGRFSGRQFSNSRSEMNVSTLELGDSALYLCASSLRDRGHGELFFGEGSRLTVL.

This clonotype turned up a few times. This sequence joins TRBV18 and TRBJ2-5; a weak D match, TRBD1 (5 bases). CDR3 length: 13 residues. Trimming left V 2 bases short and J 4 bases short, with 8 bases between. Germline V lookup: CDR1 KGHSH, CDR2 LQKENI. For the CDR3, the DNA is TGTGCCAGCTCACCAGCAGGGCGAGAGACCCAGTACTTC. Translation gives CASSPAGRETQYF.

V is TRBV7-8 and J is TRBJ2-3; maybe TRBD2 (6 bases). The CDR3 has 15 amino acids. Germline loops: CDR1 SGHVS, CDR2 FQNEAQ. V shed 7 bases and J shed 0 bases, with 14 bases lying between them. The CDR3 protein is CASIGPGTSTDTQYF. Here the CDR3 DNA reads TGTGCCAGCATCGGACCAGGGACTAGCACAGATACGCAGTATTTT.

This clonotype came up many times. The J gene is TRBJ2-1, the V gene TRBV3-1, with 8 bases matching TRBD2. Germline lookup yields CDR1 LGHDT and CDR2 YNNKEL (reference sequence). There are 14 residues in the CDR3. J lost 9 bases, V lost 0 bases, and 4 bases had no gene match. The CDR3 nucleotides read TGTGCCAGCAGCCAAGAGGGACTAGTCGGTGAGCAGTTCTTC. Residues: CASSQEGLVGEQFF.

Comments on this clonotype: A much larger clone is a single base away; this may be a read error. The gene calls are TRBV2 and TRBJ2-7; perhaps TRBD2 as D (5 bases). Germline CDR1 SNHLY, CDR2 FYNNEI. The CDR3 spans 11 residues. Trimming cost V 7 bases and J 7 bases, with 11 bases left between them. CDR3 protein: CASNASGEQYF. DNA for the CDR3: TGTGCCAGCAACGCGTCGGGGGAGCAGTACTTC.

This clonotype has only a few counts. The chain links TRBV6-2 or TRBV6-3 to TRBJ2-3; 14 nucleotides agree with TRBD2. The length of the CDR3 is 16 residues. The trim removed 7 bases at V and 4 bases at J, leaving 7 bases unmatched. Germline V CDR1 and CDR2: MNHEY, SVGEGT. CDR3 sequence reads: CASKAAGLAGADTQYF. The CDR3, as DNA: TGTGCCAGCAAAGCCGCGGGACTAGCGGGAGCAGATACGCAGTATTTT.

This clonotype was recorded many times. J is TRBJ1-6 and V is TRBV19; D uncertain. V shed 5 bases and J shed 8 bases, with 16 bases lying between them. The CDR3 has 15 residues. Germline assignment: CDR1 LNHDA and CDR2 SQIVND (reference sequence). The CDR3 region has the DNA TGTGCCAGTAGTGATATTCGAAGCGGGGATTCACCCCTCCACTTT. It encodes CASSDIRSGDSPLHF.

This clonotype occurred many times. It may be a read error: a sequence one base away is much more abundant. V and J are TRBV9 and TRBJ1-2; 10 bases line up with TRBD1. The CDR3 is made up of 16 amino acids. Losses at the gene ends were 3 bases for V and 10 bases for J; bases not matched to a gene: 15. The germline V gene has CDR1 SGDLS and CDR2 YYNGEE. The chain's CDR3 is CASSAPGTGVVGAYTF. The CDR3 DNA is TGTGCCAGCAGCGCCCCCGGGACAGGGGTAGTCGGAGCCTACACCTTC.

This clonotype was counted at least ten times. The chain has TRBV20-1 and TRBJ1-3; 8 bases fit TRBD1. Germline V gene sequence: CDR1 DFQATT, CDR2 SNEGSKA (reference sequence). The CDR3 runs to 16 residues. V shed 1 base and J 0 bases; nucleotides not matched to a gene: 5. The CDR3 here is CSARGLTGGSGNTIYF. In nucleotides, the CDR3 is TGCAGTGCTAGAGGATTAACAGGGGGCTCTGGAAACACCATATATTTT.

This clonotype has ten or more counts. The genes are TRBV4-3 and TRBJ2-7, with 10 bases matching TRBD2. J was trimmed by 2 bases and V by 0 bases; bases with no gene match: 19. The CDR3 length is 21 residues. CDR1 and CDR2 from the germline V gene are LGHNA and YSLEER. CDR3 in amino acids: CASSQELFGGVSGRIPYEQYF. In DNA, the CDR3 is TGCGCCAGCAGCCAAGAGCTTTTCGGAGGAGTTAGCGGGAGGATCCCCTACGAGCAGTACTTC.

Of note for this clonotype: A read error may explain this, as a much larger clone is one base away. The chain uses TRBV28 and TRBJ2-3; TRBD1 might be the D (5 bases). CDR1 MDHEN and CDR2 SYDVKM come from the germline V gene. The CDR3 extends over 14 amino acids. Trimming stripped 6 bases from V and 4 bases from J, with 14 bases between. The CDR3 is CASRGVGYPDTQYF. In nucleotides, the CDR3 is TGTGCCAGCAGAGGGGTAGGGTACCCAGATACGCAGTATTTT.